Below are 8 T cell receptor beta chains sequenced from a single sample in a study of T cells in Graves' hyperthyroidism and ophthalmopathy. TCR beta CDR3 regions were amplified from RNA transcripts. The TCR CDR3 first-round RT-PCR relied on the HTBI primer set. MiXCR, run by TCRdb on the multiplex PCR reads, gives a single entry per CDR3 protein. The table shows over 200,000 distinct CDR3 sequences, with 15% to 20% occurring only once. Material for sequencing was blood. The source is a man aged 50 to 60 with Graves' hyperthyroidism.

This clonotype showed up many times. The chain links TRBV29-1 to TRBJ2-5, with TRBD1 identical over 8 bases. V dropped 4 bases and J dropped 12; count of bases not matched to a gene: 7. Germline V gene sequence: CDR1 SQVTM, CDR2 ANQGSEA. The CDR3 has 11 residues. The DNA of the CDR3 is TGCAGCGTTGCTGGACAGGGTGGGGAGTACTTC. Amino acid sequence: CSVAGQGGEYF.

Only a few counts were recorded for this clonotype. The chain employs TRBV6-2 or TRBV6-3 and TRBJ2-7; a possible D gene is TRBD2 (6 bases). Trimming took off 7 bases at V and 3 bases at J, with 19 bases between the two ends. Germline V gene lookup returns CDR1 MNHEY and CDR2 SVGEGT. CDR3 length: 15 residues. The CDR3 loop reads CASTTQGLEDYEQYF. CDR3 bases: TGTGCCAGCACCACCCAGGGACTGGAGGACTACGAGCAGTACTTC.

This clonotype was found many times. The chain links TRBV18 to TRBJ1-5; 8 bases map to TRBD1. Germline V gene data show CDR1 as KGHSH and CDR2 as LQKENI. The V gene end was trimmed by 4 bases and the J gene end by 4 bases; junction bases not matched to a gene: 6. The CDR3 sequence is 15 residues long. CDR3 coding DNA: TGTGCCAGCTCACTAGGACAGGGTCGTAATCAGCCCCAGCATTTT. It yields the protein CASSLGQGRNQPQHF.

A few counts support this clonotype. The chain employs TRBV6-1 and TRBJ1-6; possibly TRBD1 for D (6 bases). V was trimmed by 2 bases and J by 10 bases, leaving 12 bases between them. Germline V CDR1 and CDR2: MNHNS, SASEGT. The length of the CDR3 is 14 residues. In DNA form, the CDR3 reads TGTGCCAGCAGTGAATTGGCAGGGGAATCACCCCTCCACTTT. It yields the protein CASSELAGESPLHF.

V gene TRBV6-2 or TRBV6-3 combines with J gene TRBJ1-4, with 9 positions matching TRBD1. From germline, CDR1 is MNHEY and CDR2 SVGEGT. This CDR3 contains 14 residues. J was trimmed by 4 bases and V by 6 bases; bases with no gene match: 3. The chain's CDR3 is CASSRDRDNEKLFF. Here the CDR3 DNA reads TGTGCCAGCAGCCGGGACAGGGATAATGAAAAACTGTTTTTT.

This clonotype was counted between two and nine times. This chain links TRBV18 with TRBJ1-6, with D possibly TRBD1 on 6 matching bases. CDR3 length: 14 residues. CDR1 KGHSH and CDR2 LQKENI come from the germline V gene. The ends were cut back, 2 bases at V and 10 bases at J, with 12 bases in the middle. CDR3 amino acids: CASSPGQTGSPLHF. The CDR3 nucleotides are TGTGCCAGCTCACCAGGACAGACAGGCTCACCCCTCCACTTT.

There are many counts of this clonotype. The rearrangement joins TRBV6-1 to TRBJ2-7; TRBD1 agrees at 7 bases. CDR1 and CDR2 from the germline V gene are MNHNS and SASEGT. With V trimmed by 4 bases and J by 2 bases, 5 bases remained unmatched. The CDR3 runs 14 residues. The CDR3 DNA follows: TGTGCCAGCAGTGTGGGGACAGAGACCTACGAGCAGTACTTC. This encodes CASSVGTETYEQYF.

This clonotype was detected once. The chain's CDR3 is CASSELTGGNSPLHF. CDR3 nucleotides: TGTGCCAGCAGTGAACTGACGGGGGGTAATTCACCCCTCCACTTT. This chain connects TRBV2 to TRBJ1-6, with D maybe TRBD1 (5 bases). Germline V CDR1 and CDR2: SNHLY, FYNNEI. The CDR3 extends over 15 amino acids. Trimming removed 2 bases from V and 6 bases from J, with 11 bases in between.